This is a list of T cell receptor beta chains from one sample in a study of identical twins. MiXCR, applied by TCRdb to the 5' RACE reads, yields one record per CDR3 protein. Here the sample spans roughly 750,000 distinct CDR3 sequences, 20% to 25% being singletons. These same data were also listed under a study on T cells expressing NK-cell markers.

Material for sequencing was PBMCs. These receptors originate from a woman between 18 and 29 years old in good health. Each CDR3 is given with its conserved first and last residue. D genes are given only for firm matches. Clone size is not always given. Where it is, it says once, few, many or a class for expanded clones.

clone_size: NA; j_call: TRBJ2-3; v_call: TRBV29-1; d_call: TRBD2; cdr3_aa: CSVEALHSGKQYF; cdr3_nt: TGCAGCGTTGAGGCACTGCATAGCGGGAAGCAGTATTTT
clone_size: many; j_call: TRBJ2-5; v_call: TRBV5-1; d_call: NA; cdr3_aa: CASSPDRRETQYF; cdr3_nt: TGCGCCAGCAGCCCGGATCGCCGAGAGACCCAGTACTTC
clone_size: few; j_call: TRBJ1-5; v_call: TRBV29-1; d_call: TRBD1; cdr3_aa: CSVVWDRVGGREQPQHF; cdr3_nt: TGCAGCGTTGTTTGGGACAGGGTAGGCGGCCGTGAACAGCCCCAGCATTTT
clone_size: NA; j_call: TRBJ2-5; v_call: TRBV5-1; d_call: TRBD2; cdr3_aa: CASSLAGLALETQYF; cdr3_nt: TGCGCCAGCAGCTTGGCGGGACTAGCGCTAGAGACCCAGTACTTC
clone_size: many; j_call: TRBJ1-5; v_call: TRBV12-3/TRBV12-4; d_call: NA; cdr3_aa: CASSFEGQPQHF; cdr3_nt: TGTGCCAGCAGTTTCGAGGGTCAGCCCCAGCATTTT
clone_size: NA; j_call: TRBJ2-1; v_call: TRBV9; d_call: TRBD2; cdr3_aa: CASSTTSGGIDEQFF; cdr3_nt: TGTGCCAGCAGCACGACTAGCGGGGGGATCGATGAGCAGTTCTTC
clone_size: NA; j_call: TRBJ2-3; v_call: TRBV4-3; d_call: NA; cdr3_aa: CASSQQGRPSTDTQYF; cdr3_nt: TGCGCCAGCAGCCAACAGGGACGGCCTAGCACAGATACGCAGTATTTT
clone_size: NA; j_call: TRBJ1-2; v_call: TRBV6-1; d_call: TRBD1; cdr3_aa: CASQETGGQVYGYTF; cdr3_nt: TGTGCCAGCCAAGAGACAGGGGGGCAAGTCTATGGCTACACCTTC
clone_size: NA; j_call: TRBJ1-5; v_call: TRBV12-3/TRBV12-4; d_call: NA; cdr3_aa: CASKWGNQPQHF; cdr3_nt: TGTGCCAGCAAATGGGGCAATCAGCCCCAGCATTTT
clone_size: NA; j_call: TRBJ2-1; v_call: TRBV20-1; d_call: TRBD1; cdr3_aa: CSARVTGVEQFF; cdr3_nt: TGCAGTGCTAGGGTCACAGGGGTTGAGCAGTTCTTC
clone_size: NA; j_call: TRBJ2-7; v_call: TRBV7-6; d_call: NA; cdr3_aa: CASSFGQRRGNRQYF; cdr3_nt: TGTGCCAGCAGCTTTGGTCAGCGGCGGGGAAACAGGCAGTACTTC
clone_size: NA; j_call: TRBJ1-2; v_call: TRBV7-9; d_call: TRBD1; cdr3_aa: CASSRRDRVDGYTF; cdr3_nt: TGTGCCAGCAGCCGCCGGGACAGGGTGGACGGCTACACCTTC
clone_size: NA; j_call: TRBJ2-2; v_call: TRBV5-1; d_call: NA; cdr3_aa: CASSRTASKANTGELFF; cdr3_nt: TGCGCCAGCAGCCGGACAGCTTCTAAGGCGAACACCGGGGAGCTGTTTTTT
clone_size: NA; j_call: TRBJ2-2; v_call: TRBV2; d_call: NA; cdr3_aa: CAGQDRLFTGELFF; cdr3_nt: TGTGCCGGACAAGACAGGTTATTCACCGGGGAGCTGTTTTTT
clone_size: many; j_call: TRBJ2-1; v_call: TRBV12-1; d_call: NA; cdr3_aa: CASSLLAGGPDEQFF; cdr3_nt: TGTGCCAGCAGCTTACTAGCGGGAGGGCCTGATGAGCAGTTCTTC
clone_size: NA; j_call: TRBJ2-1; v_call: TRBV2; d_call: TRBD2; cdr3_aa: CASRAGAQGEQFF; cdr3_nt: TGTGCCAGCAGAGCGGGGGCCCAAGGTGAGCAGTTCTTC
clone_size: few; j_call: TRBJ2-1; v_call: TRBV20-1; d_call: NA; cdr3_aa: CSARDRDPLNEQFF; cdr3_nt: TGCAGTGCTAGAGACCGGGACCCCCTTAATGAGCAGTTCTTC
clone_size: NA; j_call: TRBJ2-7; v_call: TRBV15; d_call: NA; cdr3_aa: CATSRDPQSSYEQYF; cdr3_nt: TGTGCCACCAGCAGAGATCCCCAGTCTTCCTACGAGCAGTACTTC
clone_size: NA; j_call: TRBJ2-3; v_call: TRBV5-1; d_call: NA; cdr3_aa: CASSLWTKSQGDTQYF; cdr3_nt: TGCGCCAGCAGCCTCTGGACGAAATCACAGGGAGATACGCAGTATTTT
clone_size: few; j_call: TRBJ2-7; v_call: TRBV7-9; d_call: TRBD1; cdr3_aa: CASSLARTGSDEQYF; cdr3_nt: TGTGCCAGCAGCTTAGCCCGGACAGGGAGCGACGAGCAGTACTTC
clone_size: NA; j_call: TRBJ2-7; v_call: TRBV10-3; d_call: TRBD2; cdr3_aa: CAISLRLAGIYEQYF; cdr3_nt: TGTGCCATCAGTCTGCGACTAGCGGGGATCTACGAGCAGTACTTC
clone_size: NA; j_call: TRBJ1-1; v_call: TRBV20-1; d_call: NA; cdr3_aa: CSARQIPGSGTEAFF; cdr3_nt: TGCAGCGCTAGACAGATTCCGGGCAGTGGCACTGAAGCTTTCTTT
clone_size: few; j_call: TRBJ1-2; v_call: TRBV5-1; d_call: NA; cdr3_aa: CASSGPGAMSNYGYTF; cdr3_nt: TGCGCCAGCAGCGGCCCGGGGGCGATGTCTAACTATGGCTACACCTTC
clone_size: NA; j_call: TRBJ2-7; v_call: TRBV9; d_call: NA; cdr3_aa: CASSPQENEQYF; cdr3_nt: TGTGCCAGCAGCCCCCAGGAGAACGAGCAGTACTTC
clone_size: NA; j_call: TRBJ1-1; v_call: TRBV11-2; d_call: NA; cdr3_aa: CASSLAPQGNTEAFF; cdr3_nt: TGTGCCAGCAGCTTAGCACCCCAGGGGAACACTGAAGCTTTCTTT
clone_size: few; j_call: TRBJ2-1; v_call: TRBV20-1; d_call: TRBD2; cdr3_aa: CSARYAGGRSSEQFF; cdr3_nt: TGCAGTGCTAGATACGCGGGAGGGCGGTCTAGTGAGCAGTTCTTC
clone_size: NA; j_call: TRBJ2-5; v_call: TRBV29-1; d_call: NA; cdr3_aa: CSVLRGHQETQYF; cdr3_nt: TGCAGCGTTCTCCGGGGCCACCAAGAGACCCAGTACTTC
clone_size: NA; j_call: TRBJ2-7; v_call: TRBV12-3/TRBV12-4; d_call: TRBD2; cdr3_aa: CASSKGLAGGWEQYF; cdr3_nt: TGTGCCAGCAGTAAGGGACTAGCGGGAGGTTGGGAGCAGTACTTC